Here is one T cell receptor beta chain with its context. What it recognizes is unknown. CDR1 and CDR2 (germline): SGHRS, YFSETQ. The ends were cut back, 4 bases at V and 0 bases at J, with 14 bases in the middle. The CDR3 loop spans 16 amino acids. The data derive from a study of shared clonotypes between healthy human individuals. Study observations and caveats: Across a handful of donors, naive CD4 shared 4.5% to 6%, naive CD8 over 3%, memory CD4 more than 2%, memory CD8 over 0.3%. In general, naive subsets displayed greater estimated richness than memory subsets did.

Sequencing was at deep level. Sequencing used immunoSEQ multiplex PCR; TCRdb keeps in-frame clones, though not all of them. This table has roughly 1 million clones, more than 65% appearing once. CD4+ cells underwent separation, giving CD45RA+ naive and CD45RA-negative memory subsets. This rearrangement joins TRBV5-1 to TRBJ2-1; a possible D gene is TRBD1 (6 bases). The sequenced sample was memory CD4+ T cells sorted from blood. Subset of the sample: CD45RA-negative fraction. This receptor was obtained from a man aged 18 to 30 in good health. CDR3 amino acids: CASSRKTGSSYNEQFF. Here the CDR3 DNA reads TGCGCCAGCAGCCGCAAAACAGGGAGCTCCTACAATGAGCAGTTCTTC.